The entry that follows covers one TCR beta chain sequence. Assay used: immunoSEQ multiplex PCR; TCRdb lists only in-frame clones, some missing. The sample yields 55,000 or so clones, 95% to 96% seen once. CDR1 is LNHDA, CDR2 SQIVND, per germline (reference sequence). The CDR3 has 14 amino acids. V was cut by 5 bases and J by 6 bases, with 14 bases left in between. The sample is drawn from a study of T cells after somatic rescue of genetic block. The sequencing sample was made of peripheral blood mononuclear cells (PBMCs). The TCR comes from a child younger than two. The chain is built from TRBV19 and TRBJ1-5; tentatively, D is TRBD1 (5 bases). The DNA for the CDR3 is TGTGCCAGTAGTTCTCTGACGGGGACTCAGCCCCAGCATTTT. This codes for CASSSLTGTQPQHF.